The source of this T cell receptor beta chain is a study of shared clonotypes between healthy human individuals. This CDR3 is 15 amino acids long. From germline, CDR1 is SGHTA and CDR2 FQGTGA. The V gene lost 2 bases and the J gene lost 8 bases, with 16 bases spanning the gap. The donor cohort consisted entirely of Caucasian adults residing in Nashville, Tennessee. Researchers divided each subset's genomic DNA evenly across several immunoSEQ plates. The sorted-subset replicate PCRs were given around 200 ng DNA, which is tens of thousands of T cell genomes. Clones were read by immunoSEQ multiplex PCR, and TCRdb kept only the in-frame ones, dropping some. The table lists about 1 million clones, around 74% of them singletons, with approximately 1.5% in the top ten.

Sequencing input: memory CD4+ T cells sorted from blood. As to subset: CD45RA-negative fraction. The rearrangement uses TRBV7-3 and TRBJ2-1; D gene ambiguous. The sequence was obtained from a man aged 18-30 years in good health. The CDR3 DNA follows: TGTGCCAGCAGCTTATACACGGAGCCCGCCTATGAGCAGTTCTTC. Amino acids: CASSLYTEPAYEQFF.